The present T cell receptor (beta chain) was sequenced within a study of blood T cells in healthy people across ages. Primers used in a second PCR of about 7 to 11 cycles were a sample-barcoded 5' primer and a J-beta primer mix. TCRdb reanalysed the 5' RACE reads using MiXCR and keeps one entry per CDR3 protein. The sample comprises 1.6 million or so distinct CDR3 sequences, approximately 32% of which are singletons, and approximately 10% rests with the top ten. Total RNA was extracted at no less than 5.5 micrograms per sample. The clonotype originates from a young woman in good health. Sequencing was carried out using blood.

The CDR3 spells CASSQHRNNEQFF. Written as DNA, the CDR3 is TGTGCCAGCAGCCAACACCGGAACAATGAGCAGTTCTTC. This chain joins TRBV7-3 and TRBJ2-1; D call uncertain. The germline V and J ends were trimmed by 5 bases and 5 bases, with 10 bases remaining between them. The germline V gene has CDR1 SGHTA and CDR2 FQGTGA. The CDR3 runs 13 residues.